The text below deals with one T cell receptor (beta chain). What it binds is not known. This entry belongs to a study of OX40 agonist ivuxolimab in advanced cancers. On the study more broadly: Head and neck, renal cell, melanoma or hepatocellular carcinoma were the cancers that dose-escalation patients had.

Systemic immunosuppression or a history of autoimmune disease excluded patients. Study outcomes and limitations: Clonal expansion from baseline to week 6 occurred in both CD4+ and CD8+ T cells.

Libraries were prepared by immunoSEQ multiplex PCR; TCRdb keeps only in-frame clonotypes and omits some of them. The sample yields some 65,000 clones, 85% seen once. Trimming took 3 bases from V and 4 from J; bases not matched to a gene: 5. Germline CDR1 and CDR2: SGHTA and FQGNSA. The CDR3 covers 15 residues. J is TRBJ1-2 and V is TRBV7-2, with 10 bases identical to TRBD1. The receptor was derived from an adult with an advanced solid tumor such as melanoma, head and neck, liver or kidney cancer. The sample consisted of CD4+ or CD8+ T cells sorted from blood, taken in a trial of the OX40 agonist ivuxolimab. The DNA for the CDR3 is TGTGCCAGCAGCTTTTGGGACAGGGGTTTCTATGGCTACACCTTC. Protein: CASSFWDRGFYGYTF. Combining the CDR3 with reference TRBV7-2 and TRBJ1-2 gives the whole variable domain GAGVSQSPSNKVTEKGKDVELRCDPISGHTALYWYRQSLGQGLEFLIYFQGNSAPDKSGLPSDRFSAERTGGSVSTLTIQRTQQEDSAVYLCASSFWDRGFYGYTFGSGTRLTVV.